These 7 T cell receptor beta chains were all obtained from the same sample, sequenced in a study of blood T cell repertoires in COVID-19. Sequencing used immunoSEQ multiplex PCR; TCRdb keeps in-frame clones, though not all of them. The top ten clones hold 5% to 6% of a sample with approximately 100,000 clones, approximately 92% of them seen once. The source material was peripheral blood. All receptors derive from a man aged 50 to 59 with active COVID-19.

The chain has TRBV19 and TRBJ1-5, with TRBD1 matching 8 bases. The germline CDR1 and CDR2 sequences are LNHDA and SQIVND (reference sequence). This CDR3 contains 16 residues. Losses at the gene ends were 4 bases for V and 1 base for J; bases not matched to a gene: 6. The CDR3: CASSTGQGTSNQPQHF. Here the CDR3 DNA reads TGTGCCAGTAGTACTGGACAGGGTACAAGCAATCAGCCCCAGCATTTT.

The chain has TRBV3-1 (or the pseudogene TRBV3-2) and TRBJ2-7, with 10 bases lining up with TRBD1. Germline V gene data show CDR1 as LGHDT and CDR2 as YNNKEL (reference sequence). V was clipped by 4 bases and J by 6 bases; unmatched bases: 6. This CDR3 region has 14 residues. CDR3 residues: CASSPSGTGVEQYF. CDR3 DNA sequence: TGTGCCAGCAGCCCCTCCGGGACAGGGGTCGAGCAGTACTTC.

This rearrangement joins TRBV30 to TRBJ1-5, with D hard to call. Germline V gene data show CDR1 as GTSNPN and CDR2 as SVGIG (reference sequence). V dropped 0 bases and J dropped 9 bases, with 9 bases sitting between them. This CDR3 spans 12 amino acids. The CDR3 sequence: CAWSVDVGPQHF. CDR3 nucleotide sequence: TGTGCCTGGAGTGTTGATGTCGGGCCCCAGCATTTT.

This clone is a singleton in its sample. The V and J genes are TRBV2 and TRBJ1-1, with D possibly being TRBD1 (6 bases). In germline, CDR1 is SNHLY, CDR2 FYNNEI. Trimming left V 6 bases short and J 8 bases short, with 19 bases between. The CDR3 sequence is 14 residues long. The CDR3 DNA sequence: TGTGCCAGCAGAACCTCAGGGGACGCTACAGAAGCTTTCTTT. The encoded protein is CASRTSGDATEAFF.

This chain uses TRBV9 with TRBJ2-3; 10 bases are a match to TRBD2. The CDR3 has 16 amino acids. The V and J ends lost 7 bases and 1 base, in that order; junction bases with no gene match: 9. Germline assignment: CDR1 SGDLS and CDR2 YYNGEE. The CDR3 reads CASSLQAGGGTDTQYF. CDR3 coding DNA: TGTGCCAGCTCCCTCCAAGCGGGAGGGGGCACAGATACGCAGTATTTT.

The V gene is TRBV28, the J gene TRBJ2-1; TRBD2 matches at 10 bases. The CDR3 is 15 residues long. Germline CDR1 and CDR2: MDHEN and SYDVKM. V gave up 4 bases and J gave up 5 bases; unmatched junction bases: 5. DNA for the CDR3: TGTGCCAGCAGTTCCGCGGGACTAGCGAACAATGAGCAGTTCTTC. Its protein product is CASSSAGLANNEQFF.

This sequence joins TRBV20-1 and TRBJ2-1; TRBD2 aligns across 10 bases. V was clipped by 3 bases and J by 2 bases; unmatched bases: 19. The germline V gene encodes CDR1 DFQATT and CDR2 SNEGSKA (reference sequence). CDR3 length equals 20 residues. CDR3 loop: CSASKRPTTGTSDPYNEQFF. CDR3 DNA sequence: TGCAGTGCTAGTAAACGACCAACTACCGGGACTAGCGACCCCTACAATGAGCAGTTCTTC.